The clone carrying this T cell receptor (beta chain) was detected ten times or more. The data belong to a study of T cells in Graves' hyperthyroidism and ophthalmopathy. The CDR3 length is 14 residues. The germline V gene encodes CDR1 MDHEN and CDR2 SYDVKM. The J segment lost 8 bases and the V segment lost 6 bases, leaving 8 bases of the junction unmatched. The source material, RNA transcripts, was used to amplify TCR beta CDR3 regions. During a first-round RT-PCR of the TCR CDR3, the HTBI primer set was used. TCRdb used MiXCR to reprocess the multiplex PCR reads, holding one entry per CDR3 protein. Of nearly 600,000 distinct CDR3 sequences listed, approximately 15% are singletons.

This sequence originates from a woman aged 18-29 years with Graves' ophthalmopathy. The genes are TRBV28 and TRBJ1-2; 11 bases fit TRBD1. Specimen: blood. The CDR3 DNA sequence: TGTGCCAGCAGAGTACCGGGACAGGGGGAAGGCTACACCTTC. Protein: CASRVPGQGEGYTF.